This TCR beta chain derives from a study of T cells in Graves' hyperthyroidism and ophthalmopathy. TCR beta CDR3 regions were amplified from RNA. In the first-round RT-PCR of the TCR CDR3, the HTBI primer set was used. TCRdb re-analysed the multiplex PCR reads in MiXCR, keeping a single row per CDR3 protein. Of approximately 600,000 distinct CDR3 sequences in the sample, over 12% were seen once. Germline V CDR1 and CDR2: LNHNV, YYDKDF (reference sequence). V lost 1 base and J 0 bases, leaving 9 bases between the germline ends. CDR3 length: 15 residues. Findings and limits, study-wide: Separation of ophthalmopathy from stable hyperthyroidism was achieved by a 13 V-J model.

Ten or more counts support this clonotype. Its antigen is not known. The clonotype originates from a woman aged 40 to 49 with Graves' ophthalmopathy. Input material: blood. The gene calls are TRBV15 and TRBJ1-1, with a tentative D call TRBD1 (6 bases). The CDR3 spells CATSRGGALNTEAFF. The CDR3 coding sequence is TGTGCCACCAGCAGAGGGGGGGCATTGAACACTGAAGCTTTCTTT.